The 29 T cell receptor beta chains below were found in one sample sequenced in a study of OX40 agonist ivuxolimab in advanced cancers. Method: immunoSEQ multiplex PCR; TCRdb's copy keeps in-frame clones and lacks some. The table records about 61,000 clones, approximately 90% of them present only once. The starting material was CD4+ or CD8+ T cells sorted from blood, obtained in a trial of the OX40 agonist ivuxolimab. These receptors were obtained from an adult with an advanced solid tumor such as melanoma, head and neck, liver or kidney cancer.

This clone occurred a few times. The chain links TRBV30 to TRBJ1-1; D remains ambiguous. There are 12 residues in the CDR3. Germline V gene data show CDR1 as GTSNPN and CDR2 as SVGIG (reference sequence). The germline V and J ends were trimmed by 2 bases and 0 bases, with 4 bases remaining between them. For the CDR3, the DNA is TGTGCCTGGAGTCACATGAACACTGAAGCTTTCTTT. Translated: CAWSHMNTEAFF.

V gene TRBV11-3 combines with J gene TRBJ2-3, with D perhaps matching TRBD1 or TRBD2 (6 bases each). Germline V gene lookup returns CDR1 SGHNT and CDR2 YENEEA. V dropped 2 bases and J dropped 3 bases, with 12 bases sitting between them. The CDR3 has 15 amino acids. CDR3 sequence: CASSLSGGTTDTQYF. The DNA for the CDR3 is TGTGCCAGCAGCTTAAGTGGGGGGACAACAGATACGCAGTATTTT.

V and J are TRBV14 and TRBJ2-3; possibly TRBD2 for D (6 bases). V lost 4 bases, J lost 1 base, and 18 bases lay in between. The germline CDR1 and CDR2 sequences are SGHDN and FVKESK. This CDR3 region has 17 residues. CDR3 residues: CASSPPRLVPGTDTQYF. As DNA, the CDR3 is TGTGCCAGCAGCCCCCCCAGACTAGTCCCGGGCACAGATACGCAGTATTTT.

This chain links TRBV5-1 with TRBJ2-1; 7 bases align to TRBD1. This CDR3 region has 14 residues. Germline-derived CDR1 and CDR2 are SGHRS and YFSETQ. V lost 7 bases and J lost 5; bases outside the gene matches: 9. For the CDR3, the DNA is TGCGCCAGCTACCGGGACAGTCCAGACAATGAGCAGTTCTTC. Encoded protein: CASYRDSPDNEQFF. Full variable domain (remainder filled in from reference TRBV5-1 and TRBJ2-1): KAGVTQTPRYLIKTRGQQVTLSCSPISGHRSVSWYQQTPGQGLQFLFEYFSETQRNKGNFPGRFSGRQFSNSRSEMNVSTLELGDSALYLCASYRDSPDNEQFFGPGTRLTVL.

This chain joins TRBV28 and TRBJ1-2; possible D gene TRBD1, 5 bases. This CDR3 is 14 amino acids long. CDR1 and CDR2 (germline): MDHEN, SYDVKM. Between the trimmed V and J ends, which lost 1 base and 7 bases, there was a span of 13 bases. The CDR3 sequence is CASSLLAVRVGYTF. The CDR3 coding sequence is TGTGCCAGCAGTTTATTGGCGGTCAGGGTTGGCTACACCTTC.

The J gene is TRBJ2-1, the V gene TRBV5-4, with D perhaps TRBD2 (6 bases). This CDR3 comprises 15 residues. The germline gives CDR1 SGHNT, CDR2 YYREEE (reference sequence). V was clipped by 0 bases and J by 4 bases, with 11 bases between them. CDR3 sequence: CASSLEEGTYNEQFF. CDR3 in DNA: TGTGCCAGCAGCTTGGAGGAGGGGACGTACAATGAGCAGTTCTTC. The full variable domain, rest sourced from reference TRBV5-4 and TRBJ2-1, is ETGVTQSPTHLIKTRGQQVTLRCSSQSGHNTVSWYQQALGQGPQFIFQYYREEENGRGNFPPRFSGLQFPNYSSELNVNALELDDSALYLCASSLEEGTYNEQFFGPGTRLTVL.

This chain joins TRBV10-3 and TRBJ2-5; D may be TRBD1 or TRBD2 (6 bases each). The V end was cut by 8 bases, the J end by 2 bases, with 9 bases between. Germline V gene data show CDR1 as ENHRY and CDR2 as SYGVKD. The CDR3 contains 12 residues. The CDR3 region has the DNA TGTGCCATCGGGGGGCAACAAGAGACCCAGTACTTC. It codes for CAIGGQQETQYF.

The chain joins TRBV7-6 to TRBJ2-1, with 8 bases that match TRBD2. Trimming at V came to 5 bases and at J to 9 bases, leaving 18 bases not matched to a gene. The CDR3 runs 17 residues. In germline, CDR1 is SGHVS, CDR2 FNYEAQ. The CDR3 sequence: CASSPRPGSPGGGEQFF. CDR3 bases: TGTGCCAGCAGCCCCCGCCCCGGGAGCCCGGGAGGGGGTGAGCAGTTCTTC.

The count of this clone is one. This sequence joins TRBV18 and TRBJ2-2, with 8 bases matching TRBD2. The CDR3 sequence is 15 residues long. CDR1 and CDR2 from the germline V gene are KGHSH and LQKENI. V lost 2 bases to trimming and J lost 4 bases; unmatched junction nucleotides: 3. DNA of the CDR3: TGTGCCAGCTCACCAGACGGGAGGGGCACCGGGGAGCTGTTTTTT. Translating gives CASSPDGRGTGELFF.

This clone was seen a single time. The CDR3 bases are TGTGCCAGCAGCTCCCGAGGGACGGAGCTAGATGGCTACACCTTC. Encoded protein: CASSSRGTELDGYTF. The gene calls are TRBV9 and TRBJ1-2, with TRBD1 as a possible D gene (5 bases). Germline V lookup: CDR1 SGDLS, CDR2 YYNGEE. The CDR3 runs to 15 residues. Trimming left V 4 bases short and J 6 bases short, with 19 bases between.

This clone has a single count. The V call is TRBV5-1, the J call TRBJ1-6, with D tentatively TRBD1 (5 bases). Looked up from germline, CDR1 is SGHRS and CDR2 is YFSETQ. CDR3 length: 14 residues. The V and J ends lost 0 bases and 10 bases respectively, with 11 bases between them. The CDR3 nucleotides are TGCGCCAGCAGCTTGGAGGGCAGGGCATCACCCCTCCACTTT. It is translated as CASSLEGRASPLHF.

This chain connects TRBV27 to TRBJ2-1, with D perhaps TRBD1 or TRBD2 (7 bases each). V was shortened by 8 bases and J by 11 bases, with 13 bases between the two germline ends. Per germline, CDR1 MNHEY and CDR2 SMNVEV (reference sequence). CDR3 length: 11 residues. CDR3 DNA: TGTGCCAGCCACCAGGGGGGGAAGCAGTTCTTC. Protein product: CASHQGGKQFF.

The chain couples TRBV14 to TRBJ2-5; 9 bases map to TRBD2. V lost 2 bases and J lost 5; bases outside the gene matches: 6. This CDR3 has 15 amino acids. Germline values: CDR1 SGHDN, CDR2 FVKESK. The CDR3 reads CASSQNSGRGETQYF. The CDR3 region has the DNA TGTGCCAGCAGCCAAAATAGCGGGAGAGGGGAGACCCAGTACTTC.

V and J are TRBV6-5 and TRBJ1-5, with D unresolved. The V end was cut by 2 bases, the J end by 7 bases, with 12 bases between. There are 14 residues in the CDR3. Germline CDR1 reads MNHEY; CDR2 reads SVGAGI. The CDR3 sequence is CASSYALEGQPQHF. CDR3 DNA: TGTGCCAGCAGTTACGCTCTAGAGGGCCAGCCCCAGCATTTT.

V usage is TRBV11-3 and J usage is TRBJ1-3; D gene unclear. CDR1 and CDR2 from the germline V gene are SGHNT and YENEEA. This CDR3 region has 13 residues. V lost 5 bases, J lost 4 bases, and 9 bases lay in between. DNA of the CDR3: TGTGCCAGCAGCCTCGCTGTCGGAAACACCATATATTTT. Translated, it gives CASSLAVGNTIYF. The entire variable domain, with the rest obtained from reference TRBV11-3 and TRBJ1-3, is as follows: EAGVVQSPRYKIIEKKQPVAFWCNPISGHNTLYWYLQNLGQGPELLIRYENEEAVDDSQLPKDRFSAERLKGVDSTLKIQPAELGDSAVYLCASSLAVGNTIYFGEGSWLTVV.

The CDR3 DNA reads TGTGCCAGCAGGGTACAGCAGAATCAGCCCCAGCATTTT. It encodes CASRVQQNQPQHF. The rearrangement links TRBV6-5 to TRBJ1-5, with D hard to call. Germline loops: CDR1 MNHEY, CDR2 SVGAGI. The CDR3 is 13 residues long. Trimming pared 6 bases from V and 4 bases from J, leaving 10 bases between.

CDR3 nucleotide sequence: TGCGCCAGCAGCTTGGCCCTGCAGGGGGCTGATGGCTACACCTTC. Its protein product is CASSLALQGADGYTF. V usage is TRBV5-1 and J usage is TRBJ1-2, with 8 positions matching TRBD1. The CDR3 is 15 amino acids. V was clipped by 0 bases and J by 6 bases; unmatched bases: 7. CDR1 is SGHRS, CDR2 YFSETQ, per germline.

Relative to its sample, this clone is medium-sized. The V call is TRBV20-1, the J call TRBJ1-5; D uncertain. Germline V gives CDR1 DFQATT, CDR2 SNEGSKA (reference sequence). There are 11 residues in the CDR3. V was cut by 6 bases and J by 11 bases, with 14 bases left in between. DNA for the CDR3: TGCAGTGCCGAAGGGAGTTTAGCCCAGCATTTT. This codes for CSAEGSLAQHF.

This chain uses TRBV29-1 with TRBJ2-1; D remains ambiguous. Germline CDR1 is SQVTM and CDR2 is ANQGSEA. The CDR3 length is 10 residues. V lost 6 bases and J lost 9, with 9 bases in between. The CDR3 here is CSVQHIEQFF. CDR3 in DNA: TGCAGCGTCCAACACATTGAGCAGTTCTTC.

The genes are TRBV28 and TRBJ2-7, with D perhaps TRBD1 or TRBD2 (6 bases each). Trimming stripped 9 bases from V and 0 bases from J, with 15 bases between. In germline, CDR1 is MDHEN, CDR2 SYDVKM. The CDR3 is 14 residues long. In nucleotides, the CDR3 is TGTGCCAGTCGGGGCAGGGGACTCTCCTACGAGCAGTACTTC. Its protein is CASRGRGLSYEQYF.

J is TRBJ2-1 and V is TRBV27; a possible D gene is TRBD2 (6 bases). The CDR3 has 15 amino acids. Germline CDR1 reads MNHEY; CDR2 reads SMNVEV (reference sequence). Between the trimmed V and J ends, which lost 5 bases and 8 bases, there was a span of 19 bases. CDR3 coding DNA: TGTGCCAGCAGTACCAAACAGCGGGTTTTGGATGAGCAGTTCTTC. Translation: CASSTKQRVLDEQFF.

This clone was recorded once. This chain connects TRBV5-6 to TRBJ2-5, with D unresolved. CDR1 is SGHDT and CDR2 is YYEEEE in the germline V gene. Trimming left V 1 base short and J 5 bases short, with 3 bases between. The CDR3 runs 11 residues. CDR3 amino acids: CASSLWETQYF. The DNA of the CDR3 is TGTGCCAGCAGCTTGTGGGAGACCCAGTACTTC.

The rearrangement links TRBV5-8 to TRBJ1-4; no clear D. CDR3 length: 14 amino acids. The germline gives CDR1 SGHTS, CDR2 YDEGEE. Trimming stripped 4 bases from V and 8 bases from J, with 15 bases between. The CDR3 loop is CASSPWATGEKLFF. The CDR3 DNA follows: TGTGCCAGCAGCCCCTGGGCTACGGGCGAAAAACTGTTTTTT.

For the CDR3, the DNA is TGTGCCAGCAGCTCATACCGGGACAGGGGTAACTATGGCTACACCTTC. This gives the protein CASSSYRDRGNYGYTF. The V call is TRBV5-4, the J call TRBJ1-2; 10 bases match TRBD1. CDR3 length: 16 amino acids. J was trimmed by 1 base and V by 3 bases; bases with no gene match: 6. CDR1 is SGHNT, CDR2 YYREEE, per germline (reference sequence).

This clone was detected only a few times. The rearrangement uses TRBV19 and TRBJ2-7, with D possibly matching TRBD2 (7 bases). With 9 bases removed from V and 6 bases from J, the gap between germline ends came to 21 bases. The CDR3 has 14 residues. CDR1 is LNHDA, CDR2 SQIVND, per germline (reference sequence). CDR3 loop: CASATGRARGEQYF. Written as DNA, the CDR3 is TGTGCCAGCGCTACAGGGAGGGCGAGGGGCGAGCAGTACTTC. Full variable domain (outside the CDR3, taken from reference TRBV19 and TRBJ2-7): DGGITQSPKYLFRKEGQNVTLSCEQNLNHDAMYWYRQDPGQGLRLIYYSQIVNDFQKGDIAEGYSVSREKKESFPLTVTSAQKNPTAFYLCASATGRARGEQYFGPGTRLTVT.

The CDR3 sequence is CASSRGQESSYNSPLHF. The CDR3, as DNA: TGCGCCAGCAGCCGAGGACAGGAAAGCTCCTATAATTCACCCCTCCACTTT. The chain uses TRBV4-1 and TRBJ1-6; 7 bases map to TRBD1. After removal of 4 bases from V and 0 bases from J, the junction contained 6 bases not matched to a gene. The CDR3 length is 17 residues. From germline, CDR1 is MGHRA and CDR2 YSYEKL.

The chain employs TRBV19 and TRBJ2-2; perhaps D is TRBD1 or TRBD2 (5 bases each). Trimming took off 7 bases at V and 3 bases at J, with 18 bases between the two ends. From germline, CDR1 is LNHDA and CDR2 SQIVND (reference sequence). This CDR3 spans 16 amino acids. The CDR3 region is CASKTADLLDTGELFF. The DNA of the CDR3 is TGTGCCAGTAAGACAGCGGACCTCTTGGACACCGGGGAGCTGTTTTTT.

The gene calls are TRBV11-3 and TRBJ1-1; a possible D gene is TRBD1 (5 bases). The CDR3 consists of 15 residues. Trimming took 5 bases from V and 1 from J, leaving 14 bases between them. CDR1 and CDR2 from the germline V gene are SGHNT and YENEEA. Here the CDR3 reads CASSNRAGENTEAFF. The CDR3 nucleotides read TGTGCCAGCAGCAACCGGGCGGGGGAGAACACTGAAGCTTTCTTT.

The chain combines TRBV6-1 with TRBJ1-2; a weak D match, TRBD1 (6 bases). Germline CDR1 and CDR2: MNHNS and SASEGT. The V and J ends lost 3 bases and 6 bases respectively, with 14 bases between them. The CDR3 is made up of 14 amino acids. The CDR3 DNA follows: TGTGCCAGCAGTGAGCAAGGACAGATCGATGGCTACACCTTC. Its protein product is CASSEQGQIDGYTF.